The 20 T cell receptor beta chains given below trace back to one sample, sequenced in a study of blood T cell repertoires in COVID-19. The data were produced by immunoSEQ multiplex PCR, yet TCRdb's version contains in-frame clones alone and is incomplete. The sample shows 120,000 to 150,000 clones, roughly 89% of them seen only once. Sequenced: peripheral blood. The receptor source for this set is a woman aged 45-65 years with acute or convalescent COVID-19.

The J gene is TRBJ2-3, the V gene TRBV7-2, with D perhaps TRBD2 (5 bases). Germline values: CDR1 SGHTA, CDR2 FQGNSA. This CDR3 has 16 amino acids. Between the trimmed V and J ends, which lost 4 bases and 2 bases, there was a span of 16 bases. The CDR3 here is CASSSGREHFTDTQYF. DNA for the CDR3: TGTGCCAGCAGCTCCGGACGGGAACATTTCACAGATACGCAGTATTTT.

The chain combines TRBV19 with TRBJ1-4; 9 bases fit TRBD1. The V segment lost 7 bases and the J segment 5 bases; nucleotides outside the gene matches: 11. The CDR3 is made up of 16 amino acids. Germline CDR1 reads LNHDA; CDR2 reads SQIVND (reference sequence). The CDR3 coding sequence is TGTGCCAGTACTCCGACAGGGGGTCGACGAAATGAAAAACTGTTTTTT. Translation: CASTPTGGRRNEKLFF.

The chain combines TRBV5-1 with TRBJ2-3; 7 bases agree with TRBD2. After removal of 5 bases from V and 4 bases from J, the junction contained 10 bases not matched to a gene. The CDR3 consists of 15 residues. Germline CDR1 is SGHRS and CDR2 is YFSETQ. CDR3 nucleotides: TGCGCCAGCAGTCCTGGCCCCAGCGGGGCAGATACGCAGTATTTT. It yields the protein CASSPGPSGADTQYF.

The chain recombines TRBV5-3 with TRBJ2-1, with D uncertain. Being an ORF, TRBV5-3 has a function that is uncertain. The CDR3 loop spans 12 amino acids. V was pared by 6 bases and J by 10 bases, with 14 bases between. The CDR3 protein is CARIGDAGEQFF. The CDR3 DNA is TGTGCCAGAATAGGAGATGCCGGGGAGCAGTTCTTC.

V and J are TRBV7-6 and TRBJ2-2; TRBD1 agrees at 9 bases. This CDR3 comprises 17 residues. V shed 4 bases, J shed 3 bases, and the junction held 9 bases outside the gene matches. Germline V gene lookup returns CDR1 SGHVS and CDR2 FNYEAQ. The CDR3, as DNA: TGTGCCAGCAGCTACCCGGGACAGGGTAGGCACACCGGGGAGCTGTTTTTT. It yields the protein CASSYPGQGRHTGELFF. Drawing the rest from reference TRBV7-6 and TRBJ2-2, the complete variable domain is GAGVSQSPRYKVTKRGQDVALRCDPISGHVSLYWYRQALGQGPEFLTYFNYEAQQDKSGLPNDRFSAERPEGSISTLTIQRTEQRDSAMYRCASSYPGQGRHTGELFFGEGSRLTVL.

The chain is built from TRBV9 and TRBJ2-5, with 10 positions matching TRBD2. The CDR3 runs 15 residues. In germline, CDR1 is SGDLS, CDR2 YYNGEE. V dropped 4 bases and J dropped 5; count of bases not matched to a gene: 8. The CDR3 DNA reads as TGTGCCAGCAGCACACTAGCGGGATTAAGGGAGACCCAGTACTTC. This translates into CASSTLAGLRETQYF.

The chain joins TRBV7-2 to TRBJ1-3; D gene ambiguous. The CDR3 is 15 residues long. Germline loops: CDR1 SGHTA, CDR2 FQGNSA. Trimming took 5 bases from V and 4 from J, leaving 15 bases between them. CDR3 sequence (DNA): TGTGCCAGCAGCCCAGCGGGAGCCTGGGGAAACACCATATATTTT. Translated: CASSPAGAWGNTIYF.

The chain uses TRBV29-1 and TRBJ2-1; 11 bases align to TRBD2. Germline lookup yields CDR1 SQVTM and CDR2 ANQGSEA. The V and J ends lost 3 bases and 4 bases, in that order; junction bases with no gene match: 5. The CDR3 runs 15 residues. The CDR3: CSVETSGTGYNEQFF. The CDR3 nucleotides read TGCAGCGTTGAGACTAGCGGGACGGGTTACAATGAGCAGTTCTTC.

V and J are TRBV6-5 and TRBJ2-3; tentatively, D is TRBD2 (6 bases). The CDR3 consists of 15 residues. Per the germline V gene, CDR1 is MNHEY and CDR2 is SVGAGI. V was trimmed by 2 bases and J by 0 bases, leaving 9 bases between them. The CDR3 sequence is CASSYGGASTDTQYF. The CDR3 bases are TGTGCCAGCAGTTACGGCGGGGCAAGCACAGATACGCAGTATTTT.

Here the CDR3 DNA reads TGTGCTAGTGGTTTGGTTCTAATCCGGGACAGGGTCGATGGCTACACCTTC. As protein: CASGLVLIRDRVDGYTF. V and J are TRBV12-5 and TRBJ1-2, with TRBD1 identical over 9 bases. The V gene end was trimmed by 0 bases and the J gene end by 6 bases; junction bases not matched to a gene: 11. The CDR3 spans 17 residues. The germline V gene has CDR1 LGHNT and CDR2 FRNRAP.

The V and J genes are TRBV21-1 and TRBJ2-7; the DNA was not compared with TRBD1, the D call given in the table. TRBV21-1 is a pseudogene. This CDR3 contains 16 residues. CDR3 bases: TGTGCCAGCAGCAGGGGGACAGGGAAATCTACCTACGAGCAGTACTTC. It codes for CASSRGTGKSTYEQYF.

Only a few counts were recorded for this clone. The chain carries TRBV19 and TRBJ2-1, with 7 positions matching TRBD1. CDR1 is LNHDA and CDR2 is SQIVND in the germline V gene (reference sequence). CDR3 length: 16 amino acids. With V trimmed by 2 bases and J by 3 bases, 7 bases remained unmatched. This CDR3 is CASSIRGRQGYNEQFF. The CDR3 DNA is TGTGCCAGTAGTATAAGGGGGCGGCAGGGCTACAATGAGCAGTTCTTC.

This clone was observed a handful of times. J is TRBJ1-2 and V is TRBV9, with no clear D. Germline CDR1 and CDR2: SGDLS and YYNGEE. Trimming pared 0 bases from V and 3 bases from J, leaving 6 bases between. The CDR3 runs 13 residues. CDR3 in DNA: TGTGCCAGCAGCGTAGAATTCGACTATGGCTACACCTTC. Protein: CASSVEFDYGYTF.

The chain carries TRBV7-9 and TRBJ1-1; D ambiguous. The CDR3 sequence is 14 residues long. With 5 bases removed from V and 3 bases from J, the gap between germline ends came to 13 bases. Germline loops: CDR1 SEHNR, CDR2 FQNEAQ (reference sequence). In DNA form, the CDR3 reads TGTGCCAGCAGCCCCGGCGGCGGGCACACTGAAGCTTTCTTT. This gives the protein CASSPGGGHTEAFF.

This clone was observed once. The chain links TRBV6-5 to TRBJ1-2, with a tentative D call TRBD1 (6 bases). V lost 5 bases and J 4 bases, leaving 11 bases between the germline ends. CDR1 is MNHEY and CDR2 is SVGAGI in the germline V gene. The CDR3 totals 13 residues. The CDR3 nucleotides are TGTGCCAGCAGTATCGGACAGTTCTATGGCTACACCTTC. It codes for CASSIGQFYGYTF.

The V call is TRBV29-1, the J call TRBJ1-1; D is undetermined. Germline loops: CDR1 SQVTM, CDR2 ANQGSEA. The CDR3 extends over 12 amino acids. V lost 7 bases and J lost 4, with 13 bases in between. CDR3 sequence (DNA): TGCAGCGCCATACTCGGAGTCACTGAAGCTTTCTTT. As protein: CSAILGVTEAFF.

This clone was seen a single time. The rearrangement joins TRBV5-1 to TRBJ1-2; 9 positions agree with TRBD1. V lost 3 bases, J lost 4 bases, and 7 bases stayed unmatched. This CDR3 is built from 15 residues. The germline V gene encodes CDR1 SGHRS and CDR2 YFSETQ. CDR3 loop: CASSSGTGLIYGYTF. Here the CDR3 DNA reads TGCGCCAGCAGCTCCGGGACAGGGCTCATCTATGGCTACACCTTC.

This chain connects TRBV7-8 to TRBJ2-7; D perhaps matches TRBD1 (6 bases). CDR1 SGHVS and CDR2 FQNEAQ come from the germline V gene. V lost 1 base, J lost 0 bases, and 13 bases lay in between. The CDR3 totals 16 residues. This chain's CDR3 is CASSLVEGVSSYEQYF. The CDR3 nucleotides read TGTGCCAGCAGCTTAGTCGAGGGGGTGAGCTCCTACGAGCAGTACTTC.

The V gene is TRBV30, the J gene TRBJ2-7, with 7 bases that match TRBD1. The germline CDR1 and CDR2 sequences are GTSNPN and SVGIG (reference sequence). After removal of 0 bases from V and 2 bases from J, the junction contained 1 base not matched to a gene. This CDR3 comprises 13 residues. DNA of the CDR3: TGTGCCTGGAGTGTGGGACAGACCTACGAGCAGTACTTC. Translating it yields CAWSVGQTYEQYF.

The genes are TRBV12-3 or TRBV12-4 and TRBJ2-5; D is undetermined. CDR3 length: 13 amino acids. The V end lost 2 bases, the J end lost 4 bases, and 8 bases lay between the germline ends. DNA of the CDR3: TGTGCCAGCAGTTTAATGAGAGGAGAGACCCAGTACTTC. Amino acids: CASSLMRGETQYF.